This T cell receptor (beta chain) came from a study of a mutant IDH1 vaccine in newly diagnosed glioma. At the level of the study: Weeks 1, 3, 5, 7, 11, 15, 19 and 23 were when patients received their eight vaccinations. Receipt of radiotherapy, temozolomide, or both preceded the study, and most received both.

Assay: immunoSEQ multiplex PCR; the TCRdb copy retains only in-frame clones and omits some. This sample has 30,000 to 35,000 clones, with approximately 80% found just once. V was shortened by 5 bases and J by 3 bases, with 13 bases between the two germline ends. Germline CDR1 MNHEY, CDR2 SMNVEV (reference sequence). This CDR3 has 15 residues. Details on this clone: What it binds is not known.

Time point reported: week 5, during vaccination. Each vaccine dose was 300 ug of mutant IDH1 20-mer peptide, with topical imiquimod. This clonotype originated in a young man with glioma. The sample here was PBMCs, taken from a glioma patient whose treatment included an IDH1 peptide vaccine. The chain recombines TRBV27 with TRBJ1-4, with TRBD1 as a possible D gene (6 bases). DNA of the CDR3: TGTGCCAGCAGTCTAACCGGGACACCTAATGAAAAACTGTTTTTT. Encoded protein: CASSLTGTPNEKLFF.